A single sample is the source of the 25 T cell receptor beta chains below, sequenced in a study of memory CD4+ T cells and cytomegalovirus serostatus. The sort gate was single viable CD3+CD4+CD8-CD45RO+ cells for memory CD4+ T cells. The method was immunoSEQ multiplex PCR; TCRdb's version includes in-frame clones alone and lacks a portion of them. The data show 46,000 or so clones, 78% seen once. Sequences were obtained from memory CD4+ T cells from blood. The receptors here all came from an adult in good health and CMV-seronegative.

The chain uses TRBV6-4 and TRBJ2-7, with D tentatively TRBD2 (6 bases). Per germline, CDR1 MRHNA and CDR2 SNTAGT. Trimming shortened V by 4 bases and J by 4 bases, and 11 bases separated the two germline ends. The CDR3 spans 13 residues. In nucleotides, the CDR3 is TGTGCCAGCAGTGTGCGGGACGGGTACGAGCAGTACTTC. This encodes CASSVRDGYEQYF.

The chain links TRBV6-5 to TRBJ1-2; D perhaps matches TRBD1 (5 bases). Germline assignment: CDR1 MNHEY and CDR2 SVGAGI. The CDR3 runs to 14 residues. Between the trimmed V and J ends, which lost 5 bases and 8 bases, there was a span of 18 bases. The CDR3 loop reads CASSTGNGHRGYTF. The CDR3 DNA sequence: TGTGCCAGCAGTACGGGGAACGGACACAGGGGCTACACCTTC.

This chain connects TRBV19 to TRBJ2-3; weak D call: TRBD1 (6 bases). The V gene's germline CDR1 is LNHDA and CDR2 SQIVND (reference sequence). This CDR3 has 14 amino acids. V was trimmed by 8 bases and J by 2 bases, leaving 14 bases between them. In nucleotides, the CDR3 is TGTGCCAGTCAGTCAGGGGTCTCCACAGATACGCAGTATTTT. Residues: CASQSGVSTDTQYF.

The rearrangement links TRBV19 to TRBJ1-6, with a tentative D call TRBD1 (6 bases). V gave up 10 bases and J gave up 8 bases, with 15 bases separating them. The CDR3 has 13 residues. Germline lookup yields CDR1 LNHDA and CDR2 SQIVND (reference sequence). The CDR3 region is CATQDSLDSPLHF. The CDR3 coding sequence is TGTGCCACTCAGGACAGCCTGGATTCACCCCTCCACTTT.

The V gene is TRBV10-3, the J gene TRBJ2-6; D perhaps matches TRBD1 (5 bases). The CDR3 sequence is 14 residues long. Trimming removed 9 bases from V and 2 bases from J, with 11 bases in between. Germline V gives CDR1 ENHRY, CDR2 SYGVKD. The CDR3 bases are TGTGCCATGAAATCAGGGACTGGGGCCAACGTCCTGACTTTC. Translation gives CAMKSGTGANVLTF.

The chain uses TRBV6-5 and TRBJ2-2; unclear D gene. The V end lost 6 bases, the J end lost 3 bases, and 17 bases lay between the germline ends. Germline V gene sequence: CDR1 MNHEY, CDR2 SVGAGI. The CDR3 runs 16 residues. CDR3 in amino acids: CASRYLYRLDTGELFF. DNA of the CDR3: TGTGCCAGCAGATACCTATACCGCCTAGACACCGGGGAGCTGTTTTTT.

The chain combines TRBV28 with TRBJ2-1; TRBD1 or TRBD2 may be the D gene (5 bases each). This CDR3 is 14 amino acids long. V was shortened by 1 base and J by 7 bases, with 11 bases between the two germline ends. Germline loops: CDR1 MDHEN, CDR2 SYDVKM. The CDR3 sequence: CASSLFGKGNEQFF. The DNA for the CDR3 is TGTGCCAGCAGTTTATTCGGGAAGGGGAATGAGCAGTTCTTC.

V and J are TRBV30 and TRBJ2-1; perhaps TRBD1 as D (6 bases). The V gene's germline CDR1 is GTSNPN and CDR2 SVGIG (reference sequence). This CDR3 has 13 amino acids. V was pared by 1 base and J by 9 bases, with 13 bases between. The CDR3: CAWSEFLGGEQFF. CDR3 nucleotide sequence: TGTGCCTGGAGTGAGTTCTTAGGGGGTGAGCAGTTCTTC. Full variable domain (rest looked up from reference TRBV30 and TRBJ2-1): SQTIHQWPATLVQPVGSPLSLECTVEGTSNPNLYWYRQAAGRGLQLLFYSVGIGQISSEVPQNLSASRPQDRQFILSSKKLLLSDSGFYLCAWSEFLGGEQFFGPGTRLTVL.

This sequence joins TRBV28 and TRBJ2-1; TRBD1 might be the D (6 bases). The CDR3 loop spans 13 amino acids. Trimming removed 3 bases from V and 7 bases from J, with 10 bases in between. Per germline, CDR1 MDHEN and CDR2 SYDVKM. CDR3 nucleotides: TGTGCCAGCAGTTTTGATGGACAGAATGAGCAGTTCTTC. Translated: CASSFDGQNEQFF.

The chain employs TRBV10-3 and TRBJ1-1; possible D gene TRBD1, 5 bases. The CDR3 runs to 14 residues. The V end was cut by 4 bases, the J end by 0 bases, with 9 bases between. Looked up from germline, CDR1 is ENHRY and CDR2 is SYGVKD. The CDR3 sequence: CAISVGDLNTEAFF. The CDR3 nucleotides read TGTGCCATCAGTGTGGGGGACCTGAACACTGAAGCTTTCTTT.

The rearrangement uses TRBV28 and TRBJ1-4, with D possibly being TRBD1 (5 bases). CDR3 length: 15 residues. The germline V gene has CDR1 MDHEN and CDR2 SYDVKM. V was shortened by 3 bases and J by 2 bases, with 10 bases between the two germline ends. CDR3 protein: CASSLGVLTNEKLFF. The CDR3 bases are TGTGCCAGCAGTTTGGGGGTGCTGACTAATGAAAAACTGTTTTTT.

The sample holds one count of this clone. The rearrangement uses TRBV5-4 and TRBJ1-1; the D is unclear. The CDR3 is made up of 14 amino acids. Trimming removed 2 bases at V and 3 bases at J, with 11 bases between. Germline lookup yields CDR1 SGHNT and CDR2 YYREEE (reference sequence). The CDR3 sequence is CASSLRGRDTEAFF. In DNA, the CDR3 is TGTGCCAGCAGCTTACGAGGGAGGGACACTGAAGCTTTCTTT.

The chain carries TRBV11-2 and TRBJ1-3, with 7 bases that match TRBD1. The CDR3 spans 14 residues. The germline V gene has CDR1 SGHAT and CDR2 FQNNGV. The V and J ends lost 5 bases and 2 bases, in that order; junction bases with no gene match: 3. The CDR3 coding sequence is TGTGCCAGCAGCACTACAGGGGCTGGAAACACCATATATTTT. Protein product: CASSTTGAGNTIYF.

The J gene is TRBJ1-2, the V gene TRBV30; D unresolved. This CDR3 has 12 residues. The ends were cut back, 5 bases at V and 2 bases at J, with 9 bases in the middle. Germline-derived CDR1 and CDR2 are GTSNPN and SVGIG (reference sequence). This CDR3 is CAWYTVNYGYTF. DNA for the CDR3: TGTGCCTGGTATACCGTGAACTATGGCTACACCTTC.

This chain links TRBV19 with TRBJ1-2; 9 bases agree with TRBD1. The J segment lost 0 bases and the V segment lost 4 bases, leaving 9 bases of the junction unmatched. The CDR3 runs 17 residues. Germline V lookup: CDR1 LNHDA, CDR2 SQIVND (reference sequence). The CDR3 coding sequence is TGTGCCAGTAGTACACCGGGACAGGGAATAGCTAACTATGGCTACACCTTC. Its translation is CASSTPGQGIANYGYTF.

The chain carries TRBV29-1 and TRBJ2-5; D possibly corresponds to TRBD1 (5 bases). Trimming removed 5 bases at V and 2 bases at J, with 12 bases between. CDR1 and CDR2 from the germline V gene are SQVTM and ANQGSEA. The CDR3 has 13 residues. The CDR3 reads CSVKGLTQETQYF. CDR3 DNA sequence: TGCAGCGTTAAGGGGTTAACGCAAGAGACCCAGTACTTC.

The chain has TRBV4-1 and TRBJ1-5; D remains unclear. The CDR3 is 16 residues long. V lost 4 bases and J lost 6, with 19 bases in between. Germline loops: CDR1 MGHRA, CDR2 YSYEKL. The CDR3 spells CASSPIFQRGFQPQHF. CDR3 nucleotide sequence: TGCGCCAGCAGCCCCATTTTCCAGCGGGGTTTTCAGCCCCAGCATTTT.

This chain links TRBV6-5 with TRBJ1-2; 8 bases agree with TRBD1. This CDR3 has 14 amino acids. V was clipped by 5 bases and J by 8 bases; unmatched bases: 10. Per the germline V gene, CDR1 is MNHEY and CDR2 is SVGAGI. The DNA for the CDR3 is TGTGCCAGCAGTAACACCGCGGACAGGGACGGCTACACCTTC. It is translated as CASSNTADRDGYTF.

The V gene is TRBV12-5, the J gene TRBJ1-1; D gene ambiguous. The V gene lost 7 bases and the J gene lost 6 bases, with 15 bases spanning the gap. The CDR3 contains 13 residues. The germline CDR1 and CDR2 sequences are LGHNT and FRNRAP. In DNA, the CDR3 is TGTGCTAGTGCCTGGTCGGGGATCCCTGAAGCTTTCTTT. This gives the protein CASAWSGIPEAFF.

The CDR3 DNA follows: TGCGCCAGCAGCTTCGTGCGGGGCGATTCACCCCTCCACTTT. This sequence encodes CASSFVRGDSPLHF. V gene TRBV5-1 combines with J gene TRBJ1-6; tentatively, D is TRBD1 (5 bases). CDR1 and CDR2 (germline): SGHRS, YFSETQ. The CDR3 is 14 residues long. V shed 2 bases and J shed 8 bases, with 11 bases lying between them.

The V and J genes are TRBV7-9 and TRBJ2-7; TRBD1 is a possible D gene (6 bases). This CDR3 has 14 residues. The V and J ends lost 0 bases and 5 bases respectively, with 11 bases between them. Germline V gene lookup returns CDR1 SEHNR and CDR2 FQNEAQ (reference sequence). The CDR3 coding sequence is TGTGCCAGCAGCTTAGCGCAGGGGAACCACGAGCAGTACTTC. As protein: CASSLAQGNHEQYF.

This rearrangement joins TRBV28 to TRBJ1-4; 9 bases match TRBD1. CDR1 is MDHEN, CDR2 SYDVKM, per germline. The CDR3 contains 17 residues. V lost 7 bases and J lost 4; bases outside the gene matches: 13. CDR3: CASKMDRGSWGNEKLFF. CDR3 nucleotides: TGTGCCAGCAAGATGGACAGGGGAAGTTGGGGTAATGAAAAACTGTTTTTT. Drawing the rest from reference TRBV28 and TRBJ1-4, the complete variable domain is DVKVTQSSRYLVKRTGEKVFLECVQDMDHENMFWYRQDPGLGLRLIYFSYDVKMKEKGDIPEGYSVSREKKERFSLILESASTNQTSMYLCASKMDRGSWGNEKLFFGSGTQLSVL.

The V and J genes are TRBV2 and TRBJ1-6, with a tentative D call TRBD1 (6 bases). The V gene's germline CDR1 is SNHLY and CDR2 FYNNEI. CDR3 length equals 12 residues. V lost 6 bases and J lost 13, with 13 bases in between. The CDR3 DNA follows: TGTGCCAGCAGACCAACAGGGCTTCCCCTCCACTTT. Its protein is CASRPTGLPLHF. Based on the CDR3 plus reference TRBV2 and TRBJ1-6, the full variable domain is EPEVTQTPSHQVTQMGQEVILRCVPISNHLYFYWYRQILGQKVEFLVSFYNNEISEKSEIFDDQFSVERPDGSNFTLKIRSTKLEDSAMYFCASRPTGLPLHFGNGTRLTVT.

This clone was observed a handful of times. This chain joins TRBV4-2 and TRBJ1-2; tentative D call: TRBD1 (5 bases). Germline assignment: CDR1 LGHNA and CDR2 YNFKEQ. Trimming cost V 3 bases and J 8 bases, with 10 bases left between them. The CDR3 extends over 12 amino acids. CDR3 region: CASSHRGGGYTF. The CDR3 bases are TGTGCCAGCAGCCATCGGGGCGGGGGCTACACCTTC.

This chain links TRBV6-5 with TRBJ1-1; unclear D gene. Germline CDR1 is MNHEY and CDR2 is SVGAGI. There are 12 residues in the CDR3. V was pared by 5 bases and J by 1 base, with 5 bases between. CDR3 coding DNA: TGTGCCAGCAGTCGACAGAACACTGAAGCTTTCTTT. It yields the protein CASSRQNTEAFF.